This T cell receptor (beta chain) was captured by sequencing in a study of T cell repertoires in cytomegalovirus infection. TCRdb reprocessed the reads via MiXCR and lists one record per CDR3 protein. The repertoire consists of 350,000 to 550,000 distinct CDR3 sequences, with approximately 32% occurring once and the leading ten covering roughly an eighth. The CDR3 has 13 amino acids. Trimming took 11 bases from V and 6 from J; bases not matched to a gene: 7. The germline V gene encodes CDR1 MNHNY and CDR2 SVGAGI (reference sequence). The sample comprised PBMCs. The gene calls are TRBV6-6 and TRBJ2-2, with 9 positions matching TRBD2. The clonotype was recovered from a human donor in good health (CMV status not recorded). Some clones in this sample may be carry-over from other donors' samples. CDR3 in DNA: TGTGCCGGTTCCGGGACTAGCCCCGGGGAGCTGTTTTTT. It is translated as CAGSGTSPGELFF.